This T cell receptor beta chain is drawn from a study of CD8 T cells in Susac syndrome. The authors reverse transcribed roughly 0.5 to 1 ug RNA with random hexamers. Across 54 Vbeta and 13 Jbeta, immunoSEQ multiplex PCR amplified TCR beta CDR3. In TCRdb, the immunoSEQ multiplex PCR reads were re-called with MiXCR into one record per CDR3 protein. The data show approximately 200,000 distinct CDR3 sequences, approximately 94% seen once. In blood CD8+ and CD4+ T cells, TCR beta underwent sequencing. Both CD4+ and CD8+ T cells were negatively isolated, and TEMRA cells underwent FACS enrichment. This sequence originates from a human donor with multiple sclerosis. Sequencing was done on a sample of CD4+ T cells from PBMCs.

The chain's CDR3 is CASRGGGDQPQHF. CDR3 DNA: TGTGCCAGTCGAGGAGGGGGGGATCAGCCCCAGCATTTT. V gene TRBV6-2 or TRBV6-3 combines with J gene TRBJ1-5; TRBD1 is a possible D gene (6 bases). CDR3 length: 13 residues. Germline V gives CDR1 MNHEY, CDR2 SVGEGT. V lost 9 bases, J lost 5 bases, and 14 bases lay in between.